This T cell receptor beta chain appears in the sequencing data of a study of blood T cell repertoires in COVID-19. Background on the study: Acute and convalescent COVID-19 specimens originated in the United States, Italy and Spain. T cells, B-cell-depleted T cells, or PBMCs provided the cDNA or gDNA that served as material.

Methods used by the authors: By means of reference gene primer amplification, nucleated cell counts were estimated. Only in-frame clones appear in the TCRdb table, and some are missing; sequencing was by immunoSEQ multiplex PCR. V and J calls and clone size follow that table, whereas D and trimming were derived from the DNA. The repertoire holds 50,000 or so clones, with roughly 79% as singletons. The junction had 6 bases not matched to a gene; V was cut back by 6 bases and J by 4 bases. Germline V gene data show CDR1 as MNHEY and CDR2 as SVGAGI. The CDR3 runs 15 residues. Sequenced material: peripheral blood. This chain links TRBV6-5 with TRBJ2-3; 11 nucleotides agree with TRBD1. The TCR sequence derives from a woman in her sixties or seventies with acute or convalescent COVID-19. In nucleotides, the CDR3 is TGTGCCAGCAGGCGGACAGGGGGCGCCTCAGATACGCAGTATTTT. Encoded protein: CASRRTGGASDTQYF.